The rows below give T cell receptor beta chains drawn from one sample of a study of T cells in localized non-small cell lung cancer. The table came from immunoSEQ multiplex PCR; TCRdb's copy has only in-frame clones and leaves some out. Altogether some 4,600 clones are present, about 92% being singletons, with the ten largest covering less than 3%. The input for sequencing was peripheral blood, taken before any cancer treatment. The receptors stem from a woman aged 40-69 years with stage I lung adenocarcinoma. Each CDR3 is given with its conserved first and last residue. Each record gives: J gene, V gene, clone size, D gene, CDR3 protein, CDR3 DNA. D genes are given only for firm matches. The size entry is marked missing in some rows and otherwise reads once, few, many or a size class.

j_gene: TRBJ1-1
v_gene: TRBV9
abundance: .
d_gene: TRBD1
CDR3aa: CASSGGSDRGTEAFF
CDR3nt: TGTGCCAGCAGCGGGGGGTCGGACAGGGGTACTGAAGCTTTCTTT

j_gene: TRBJ1-2
v_gene: TRBV19
abundance: .
d_gene: .
CDR3aa: CASSIRAVSGIRNGYTF
CDR3nt: TGTGCCAGTAGTATTCGGGCCGTGTCTGGCATTCGCAATGGCTACACCTTC

j_gene: TRBJ2-2
v_gene: TRBV6-5
abundance: .
d_gene: TRBD2
CDR3aa: CASRTGTIDTGELFF
CDR3nt: TGTGCCAGCAGAACCGGGACTATTGACACCGGGGAGCTGTTTTTT

j_gene: TRBJ2-7
v_gene: TRBV4-1
abundance: .
d_gene: TRBD2
CDR3aa: CASSQEAGAHLYEQYF
CDR3nt: TGCGCCAGCAGCCAAGAGGCGGGAGCCCACCTTTACGAGCAGTACTTC

j_gene: TRBJ1-1
v_gene: TRBV27
abundance: once
d_gene: .
CDR3aa: CASSLYQGWDTEAFF
CDR3nt: TGTGCCAGCAGTTTATACCAGGGGTGGGACACTGAAGCTTTCTTT

j_gene: TRBJ2-1
v_gene: TRBV19
abundance: .
d_gene: TRBD2
CDR3aa: CASNSGRANEQFF
CDR3nt: TGTGCCAGTAATAGCGGGAGGGCCAATGAGCAGTTCTTC

j_gene: TRBJ2-5
v_gene: TRBV6-1
abundance: .
d_gene: .
CDR3aa: CASSEALGQETQYF
CDR3nt: TGTGCCAGCAGTGAAGCCTTGGGGCAAGAGACCCAGTACTTC

j_gene: TRBJ2-7
v_gene: TRBV7-2
abundance: .
d_gene: .
CDR3aa: CASSLEYSTRYEQYF
CDR3nt: TGTGCCAGCAGCTTAGAGTATAGCACCAGATACGAGCAGTACTTC

j_gene: TRBJ1-4
v_gene: TRBV6-1
abundance: .
d_gene: .
CDR3aa: CASSEGPTTNEKLFF
CDR3nt: TGTGCCAGCAGTGAAGGGCCTACAACTAATGAAAAACTGTTTTTT

j_gene: TRBJ1-2
v_gene: TRBV18
abundance: .
d_gene: .
CDR3aa: CASSPPGRDYGYTF
CDR3nt: TGTGCCAGCTCACCCCCGGGGAGGGACTATGGCTACACCTTC

j_gene: TRBJ2-1
v_gene: TRBV19
abundance: .
d_gene: TRBD2
CDR3aa: CASSGGAAGSNEQFF
CDR3nt: TGTGCCAGTAGTGGAGGGGCAGCGGGATCCAATGAGCAGTTCTTC

j_gene: TRBJ1-6
v_gene: TRBV7-2
abundance: .
d_gene: .
CDR3aa: CASSLGRVARISYNSPLHF
CDR3nt: TGTGCCAGCAGCTTAGGTCGAGTGGCTAGGATCTCCTATAATTCACCCCTCCACTTT

j_gene: TRBJ2-5
v_gene: TRBV18
abundance: .
d_gene: TRBD2
CDR3aa: CASSPIGTASGTVLETQYF
CDR3nt: TGTGCCAGCTCCCCGATAGGGACAGCTAGCGGGACTGTCCTGGAGACCCAGTACTTC

j_gene: TRBJ2-3
v_gene: TRBV30
abundance: .
d_gene: .
CDR3aa: CAWSLSRADTQYF
CDR3nt: TGTGCCTGGAGCCTGTCGAGAGCCGATACGCAGTATTTT

j_gene: TRBJ1-2
v_gene: TRBV6-1
abundance: .
d_gene: .
CDR3aa: CASSDGWGENTF
CDR3nt: TGTGCCAGCAGTGATGGATGGGGGGAAAACACCTTC

j_gene: TRBJ1-1
v_gene: TRBV15
abundance: .
d_gene: TRBD1
CDR3aa: CATSRAGQVNEAFF
CDR3nt: TGTGCCACCAGCAGAGCGGGACAGGTAAATGAAGCTTTCTTT

j_gene: TRBJ2-5
v_gene: TRBV6-1
abundance: .
d_gene: TRBD2
CDR3aa: CASSEDLGLAYKTQYF
CDR3nt: TGTGCCAGCAGTGAGGATCTGGGACTAGCGTATAAGACCCAGTACTTC

j_gene: TRBJ2-3
v_gene: TRBV9
abundance: .
d_gene: TRBD1
CDR3aa: CATAGGTGGANTQYF
CDR3nt: TGTGCCACCGCCGGCGGGACAGGGGGCGCAAATACGCAGTATTTT

j_gene: TRBJ2-1
v_gene: TRBV6-4
abundance: .
d_gene: .
CDR3aa: CASSSTGTDHNEQFF
CDR3nt: TGTGCCAGCAGCTCTACCGGGACCGATCACAATGAGCAGTTCTTC

j_gene: TRBJ1-2
v_gene: TRBV6-1
abundance: .
d_gene: .
CDR3aa: CASSEATRNRDPSHYGYTF
CDR3nt: TGTGCCAGCAGTGAAGCAACCCGTAATAGGGACCCCTCTCACTATGGCTACACCTTC

j_gene: TRBJ2-5
v_gene: TRBV7-8
abundance: .
d_gene: .
CDR3aa: CASSSSGIRGTQYF
CDR3nt: TGTGCCAGCAGCTCATCCGGTATCCGGGGGACCCAGTACTTC

j_gene: TRBJ2-5
v_gene: TRBV27
abundance: .
d_gene: TRBD1
CDR3aa: CASGSDRVGETQYF
CDR3nt: TGTGCCAGCGGGTCGGACAGGGTAGGAGAGACCCAGTACTTC